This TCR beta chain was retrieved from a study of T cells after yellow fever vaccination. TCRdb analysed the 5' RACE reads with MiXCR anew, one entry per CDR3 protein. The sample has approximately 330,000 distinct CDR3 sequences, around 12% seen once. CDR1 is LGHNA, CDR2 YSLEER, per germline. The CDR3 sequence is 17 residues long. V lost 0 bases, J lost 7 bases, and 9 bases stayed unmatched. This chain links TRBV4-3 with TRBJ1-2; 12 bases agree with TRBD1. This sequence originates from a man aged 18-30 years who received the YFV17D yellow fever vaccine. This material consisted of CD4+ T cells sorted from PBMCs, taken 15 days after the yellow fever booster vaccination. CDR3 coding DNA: TGCGCCAGCAGCCAAGATATGGGGACAGGGGGCTTACGTGGCTACACCTTC. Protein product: CASSQDMGTGGLRGYTF.